This T cell receptor (beta chain) was obtained from a study of shared clonotypes between healthy human individuals. Only Caucasian adults living in Nashville, Tennessee served as donors. The repertoire was sequenced with immunoSEQ multiplex PCR; TCRdb's copy has only in-frame clones and lacks some. Of over a million clones in the sample, 70% to 80% were seen once. This CDR3 has 16 residues. Germline assignment: CDR1 SGHDT and CDR2 YYEEEE. Between the trimmed V and J ends, which lost 4 bases and 0 bases, there was a span of 14 bases. The V call is TRBV5-6, the J call TRBJ1-5; D not certain. The TCR sequence derives from a man between 18 and 29 years old in good health. Material for sequencing was memory CD4+ T cells sorted from blood. Subset of the sample: CD45RA-negative fraction. CDR3 sequence: CASSPDGGDSNQPQHF. CDR3 nucleotide sequence: TGTGCCAGCAGCCCAGACGGCGGCGATAGCAATCAGCCCCAGCATTTT.